This T cell receptor (beta chain) is drawn from a study of PD-1 blockade in classical Hodgkin lymphoma. The CDR3 runs to 14 residues. Per the germline V gene, CDR1 is SGHTA and CDR2 is FQGNSA. Germline trimming cut 5 bases from V and 6 bases from J; bases unmatched to any gene: 6. In the case of this clone: Its specificity is not known.

Assay used: immunoSEQ multiplex PCR; TCRdb lists only in-frame clones, some missing. The sample consists of fewer than 35,000 clones, approximately 90% of them appearing once. Study findings and constraints: The causes of the repertoire differences, possibly disease activity or prior therapy, remain undefined. Reported findings placed baseline TCR diversity lower in newly diagnosed patients (compared with healthy donors).

Described time point: newly diagnosed, previously untreated cHL patient sample. Untreated, newly diagnosed classical Hodgkin lymphoma PBMCs were used for comparison. What was sequenced was peripheral blood mononuclear cells (PBMCs). The receptor comes from a human donor with classical Hodgkin lymphoma. The chain joins TRBV7-2 to TRBJ2-3; 9 nucleotides match TRBD1. The CDR3 DNA is TGTGCCAGCAGCGTGGACAGGGGCTCGGATACGCAGTATTTT. It specifies CASSVDRGSDTQYF.